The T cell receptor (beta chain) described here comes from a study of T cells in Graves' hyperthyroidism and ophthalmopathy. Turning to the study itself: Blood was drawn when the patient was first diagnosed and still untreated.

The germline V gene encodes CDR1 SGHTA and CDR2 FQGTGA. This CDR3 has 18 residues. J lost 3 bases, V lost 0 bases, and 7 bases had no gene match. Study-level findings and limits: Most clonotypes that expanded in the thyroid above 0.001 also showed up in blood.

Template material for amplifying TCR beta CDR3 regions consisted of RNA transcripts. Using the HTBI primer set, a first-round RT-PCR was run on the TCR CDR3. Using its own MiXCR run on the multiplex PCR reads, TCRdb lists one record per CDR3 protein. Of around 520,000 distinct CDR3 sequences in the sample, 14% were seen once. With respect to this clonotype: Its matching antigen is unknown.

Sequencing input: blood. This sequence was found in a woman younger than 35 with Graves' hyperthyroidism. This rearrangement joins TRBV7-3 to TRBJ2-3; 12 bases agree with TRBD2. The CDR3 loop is CASSLTRGGLAGTDTQYF. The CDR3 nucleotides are TGTGCCAGCAGCTTAACCCGGGGAGGACTAGCGGGAACAGATACGCAGTATTTT.